This TCR beta chain was captured by sequencing in a study of T cell changes during pregnancy in multiple sclerosis. The germline gives CDR1 SGHTA, CDR2 FQGTGA. The ends were cut back, 2 bases at V and 6 bases at J, with 13 bases in the middle. This CDR3 is 15 amino acids long. The method was immunoSEQ multiplex PCR; TCRdb's version includes in-frame clones alone and lacks a portion of them. The sample lists about 92,000 clones; 80% to 95% were seen once. The chain joins TRBV7-3 to TRBJ1-4; possible D gene TRBD1, 6 bases. This material consisted of peripheral blood, taken in the first trimester of pregnancy. The source is a female donor with multiple sclerosis, enrolled in a pregnancy study. This CDR3 reads CASSLVGRGYEKLFF. CDR3 in DNA: TGTGCCAGCAGCTTAGTCGGCAGGGGTTATGAAAAACTGTTTTTT.